The T cell receptor (beta chain) under discussion was sequenced for a study of response to subunit inactivated influenza vaccine. General study points: That few new T cells are recruited by each seasonal influenza vaccination was the authors' suggestion.

MiXCR, run by TCRdb on the RT-PCR reads, gives a single entry per CDR3 protein. Counted here are about 190,000 distinct CDR3 sequences, approximately 14% occurring once; the ten biggest clones make up roughly 26%. With regard to this clonotype: Its antigen is unknown.

This CDR3 has 17 amino acids. The J segment lost 5 bases and the V segment lost 7 bases, leaving 19 bases of the junction unmatched. The TCR originated in a man aged 45 to 65 who received an inactivated influenza vaccine. The input for sequencing was CD8+ T cells sorted from PBMCs, taken roughly 5 days after vaccination. The genes are TRBV12-3 or TRBV12-4 and TRBJ2-5, with 7 bases lining up with TRBD2. The CDR3 spells CASIAGGQRGPGETQYF. In DNA form, the CDR3 reads TGTGCCAGCATAGCGGGCGGCCAGCGGGGCCCCGGGGAGACCCAGTACTTC.